Listed here are 15 T cell receptor beta chains from one sample, sequenced in a study of blood T cells in healthy people across ages. Combining a sample-barcoded 5' primer with a J-beta primer mix, a second PCR ran for roughly 7 to 12 cycles. Via MiXCR, TCRdb re-called the 5' RACE reads, giving one row per CDR3 protein. The profile covers about 680,000 distinct CDR3 sequences, with 45% to 50% appearing a single time and about a third taken by the ten largest. The sequencing sample was made of blood. These receptors were obtained from a woman aged 55-69 years in good health.

V gene TRBV5-5 combines with J gene TRBJ2-5, with no clear D. Germline V gives CDR1 SGHKS, CDR2 YYEKEE (reference sequence). Between the trimmed V and J ends, which lost 3 bases and 11 bases, there was a span of 20 bases. This CDR3 spans 14 amino acids. CDR3 residues: CASSSPALRNEQYF. The DNA of the CDR3 is TGTGCCAGCAGCTCCCCGGCTCTCCGAAATGAGCAGTACTTC.

This clonotype was seen at least ten times. The gene calls are TRBV5-1 and TRBJ1-2; D ambiguous. V lost 0 bases and J lost 8, with 14 bases in between. Looked up from germline, CDR1 is SGHRS and CDR2 is YFSETQ. This CDR3 is 14 amino acids long. This CDR3 reads CASSLASWGSGYTF. The CDR3 coding sequence is TGCGCCAGCAGCTTGGCCTCATGGGGAAGCGGCTACACCTTC.

V is TRBV6-1 and J is TRBJ2-7; possibly TRBD1 or TRBD2 for D (5 bases each). Trimming shortened V by 6 bases and J by 8 bases, and 23 bases separated the two germline ends. The CDR3 contains 15 residues. The germline gives CDR1 MNHNS, CDR2 SASEGT. CDR3 amino acids: CASRPEPGRPWKQYF. The CDR3 DNA follows: TGTGCCAGCAGACCTGAGCCGGGACGGCCATGGAAGCAGTACTTC.

J is TRBJ2-7 and V is TRBV20-1, with D perhaps TRBD1 (6 bases). The CDR3 is made up of 14 amino acids. Germline V gene lookup returns CDR1 DFQATT and CDR2 SNEGSKA (reference sequence). Trimming cost V 3 bases and J 2 bases, with 14 bases left between them. The CDR3 here is CSASRDIGAYEQYF. The DNA of the CDR3 is TGCAGTGCTAGCCGGGACATCGGTGCCTACGAGCAGTACTTC.

The V and J genes are TRBV7-2 and TRBJ2-1, with unresolved D. This CDR3 region has 12 residues. From germline, CDR1 is SGHTA and CDR2 FQGNSA. Trimming shortened V by 3 bases and J by 9 bases, and 9 bases separated the two germline ends. The CDR3: CASSFGVGEQFF. CDR3 nucleotides: TGTGCCAGCAGCTTTGGTGTCGGTGAGCAGTTCTTC.

The chain uses TRBV12-3 or TRBV12-4 and TRBJ2-5, with D perhaps matching TRBD2 (5 bases). This CDR3 contains 15 residues. V was clipped by 6 bases and J by 1 base, with 15 bases between them. CDR3 DNA: TGTGCCAGCAGCCCCGGGGTGGCCTTCCAAGAGACCCAGTACTTC. Amino acid sequence: CASSPGVAFQETQYF.

This clonotype was counted only a few times. V gene TRBV18 combines with J gene TRBJ1-1; D is perhaps TRBD1 (5 bases). Germline values: CDR1 KGHSH, CDR2 LQKENI. V shed 2 bases and J shed 2 bases, with 9 bases lying between them. The CDR3 loop spans 14 amino acids. The CDR3 region is CASSPGGANTEAFF. The CDR3 nucleotides are TGTGCCAGCTCACCAGGTGGGGCTAACACTGAAGCTTTCTTT.

This clonotype has just a few counts. V and J are TRBV5-1 and TRBJ2-1; possibly TRBD1 for D (6 bases). The CDR3 totals 14 residues. The V gene's germline CDR1 is SGHRS and CDR2 YFSETQ. The V end lost 0 bases, the J end lost 7 bases, and 11 bases lay between the germline ends. The CDR3 region has the DNA TGCGCCAGCAGCTTGGACAGGGTTGGAAATGAGCAGTTCTTC. Translated, it gives CASSLDRVGNEQFF.

The chain employs TRBV29-1 and TRBJ2-1; D gene uncertain. Germline V gene lookup returns CDR1 SQVTM and CDR2 ANQGSEA. V dropped 4 bases and J dropped 7 bases, with 14 bases sitting between them. This CDR3 is 13 amino acids long. CDR3 sequence reads: CSVAWGRWNEQFF. In DNA form, the CDR3 reads TGCAGCGTTGCTTGGGGAAGATGGAATGAGCAGTTCTTC.

J is TRBJ2-2 and V is TRBV28, with D possibly TRBD1 on 6 matching bases. Germline V gene sequence: CDR1 MDHEN, CDR2 SYDVKM. This CDR3 spans 12 amino acids. Trimming stripped 7 bases from V and 4 bases from J, with 7 bases between. CDR3: CASNRATGELFF. Written as DNA, the CDR3 is TGTGCCAGCAACAGGGCCACCGGGGAGCTGTTTTTT.

This chain links TRBV6-2 or TRBV6-3 with TRBJ1-2; a weak D match, TRBD1 (5 bases). V lost 6 bases to trimming and J lost 5 bases, with 19 bases between them. Germline CDR1 and CDR2: MNHEY and SVGEGT. The CDR3 sequence is 15 residues long. This chain's CDR3 is CASSQRDGGPYGYTF. CDR3 coding DNA: TGTGCCAGCAGCCAGAGGGACGGCGGTCCTTATGGCTACACCTTC.

This CDR3 is CSARDRGTEAFF. DNA of the CDR3: TGCAGTGCTAGAGATCGGGGCACTGAAGCTTTCTTT. V is TRBV20-1 and J is TRBJ1-1; D is undetermined. The CDR3 contains 12 residues. V gave up 0 bases and J gave up 4 bases, with 6 bases separating them. Germline V CDR1 and CDR2: DFQATT, SNEGSKA (reference sequence).

V usage is TRBV20-1 and J usage is TRBJ2-5, with 9 bases identical to TRBD1. The germline V gene has CDR1 DFQATT and CDR2 SNEGSKA (reference sequence). CDR3 length: 14 amino acids. Trimming cost V 4 bases and J 5 bases; bases outside gene matches: 8. The CDR3 loop reads CSATGTGLLETQYF. In nucleotides, the CDR3 is TGCAGTGCTACGGGGACAGGGTTGTTGGAGACCCAGTACTTC.

This clonotype was recorded at least ten times. The V gene is TRBV29-1, the J gene TRBJ2-1, with D possibly TRBD1 on 5 matching bases. V dropped 1 base and J dropped 1 base, with 8 bases sitting between them. Germline-derived CDR1 and CDR2 are SQVTM and ANQGSEA. The CDR3 sequence is 14 residues long. In DNA, the CDR3 is TGCAGCGTTGAAGGCCAGGGATCCTACAATGAGCAGTTCTTC. It translates to CSVEGQGSYNEQFF.

The V call is TRBV20-1, the J call TRBJ1-4; no reliable D call. This CDR3 has 14 amino acids. Germline V gene lookup returns CDR1 DFQATT and CDR2 SNEGSKA (reference sequence). V was clipped by 7 bases and J by 5 bases, with 17 bases between them. The CDR3 loop reads CSVSIGKGNEKLFF. CDR3 DNA: TGCAGTGTGAGCATTGGCAAGGGAAATGAAAAACTGTTTTTT.